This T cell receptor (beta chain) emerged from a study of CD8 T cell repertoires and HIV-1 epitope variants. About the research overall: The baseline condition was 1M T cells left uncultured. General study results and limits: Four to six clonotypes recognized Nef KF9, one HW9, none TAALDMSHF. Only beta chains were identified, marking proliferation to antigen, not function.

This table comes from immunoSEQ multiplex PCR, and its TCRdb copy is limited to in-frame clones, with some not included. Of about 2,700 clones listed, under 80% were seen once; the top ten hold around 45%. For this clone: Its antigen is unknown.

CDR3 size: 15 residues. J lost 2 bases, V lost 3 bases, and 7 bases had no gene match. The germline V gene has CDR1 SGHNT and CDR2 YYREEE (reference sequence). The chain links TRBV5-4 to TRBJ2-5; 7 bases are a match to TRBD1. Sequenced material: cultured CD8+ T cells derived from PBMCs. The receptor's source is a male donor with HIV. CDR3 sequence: CASSSRQGRQETQYF. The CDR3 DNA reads TGTGCCAGCAGCTCCAGACAGGGAAGGCAAGAGACCCAGTACTTC.